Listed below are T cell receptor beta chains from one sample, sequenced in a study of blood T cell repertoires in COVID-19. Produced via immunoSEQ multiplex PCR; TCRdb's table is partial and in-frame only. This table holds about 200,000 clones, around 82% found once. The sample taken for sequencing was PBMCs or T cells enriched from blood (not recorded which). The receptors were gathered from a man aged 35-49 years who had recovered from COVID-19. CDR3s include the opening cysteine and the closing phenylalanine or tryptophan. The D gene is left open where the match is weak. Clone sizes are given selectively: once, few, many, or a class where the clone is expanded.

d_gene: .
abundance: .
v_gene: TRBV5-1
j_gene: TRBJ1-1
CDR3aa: CASSSEKDYSEAFF
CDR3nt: TGCGCCAGCAGCTCCGAAAAGGACTATTCTGAAGCTTTCTTT

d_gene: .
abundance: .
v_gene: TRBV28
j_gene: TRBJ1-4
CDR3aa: CASRTGTLGEKLFF
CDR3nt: TGTGCCAGCAGAACCGGGACTTTGGGTGAAAAACTGTTTTTT

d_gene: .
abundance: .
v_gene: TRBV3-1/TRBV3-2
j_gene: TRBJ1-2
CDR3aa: CASSPRTFSYGYTF
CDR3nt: TGTGCCAGCAGCCCGAGGACATTCTCCTATGGCTACACCTTC

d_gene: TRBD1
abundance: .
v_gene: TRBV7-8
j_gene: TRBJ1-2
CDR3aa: CASSPTGDSYGYTF
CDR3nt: TGTGCCAGCAGCCCCACAGGGGATAGCTATGGCTACACCTTC

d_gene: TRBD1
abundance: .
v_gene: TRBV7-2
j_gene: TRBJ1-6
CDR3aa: CASRRDSANSPLHF
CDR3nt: TGTGCCAGCAGACGGGACAGCGCGAATTCACCCCTCCACTTT

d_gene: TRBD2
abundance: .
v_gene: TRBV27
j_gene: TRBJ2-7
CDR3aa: CASSAGTSRYEQYF
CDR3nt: TGTGCCAGCAGTGCAGGGACTAGTCGGTACGAGCAGTACTTC

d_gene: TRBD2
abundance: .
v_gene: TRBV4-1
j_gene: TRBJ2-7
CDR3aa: CASSPISGGSIYEQYF
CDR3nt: TGCGCCAGCAGCCCGATAAGCGGGGGGTCCATTTACGAGCAGTACTTC

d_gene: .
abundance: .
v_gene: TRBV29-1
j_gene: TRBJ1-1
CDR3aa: CSVVPLGLNTEAFF
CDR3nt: TGCAGCGTTGTTCCCTTGGGCTTGAACACTGAAGCTTTCTTT

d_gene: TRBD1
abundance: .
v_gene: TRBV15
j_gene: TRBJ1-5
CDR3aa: CATSTITGGAQPQHF
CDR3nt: TGTGCCACCAGCACCATAACAGGGGGCGCCCAGCCCCAGCATTTT

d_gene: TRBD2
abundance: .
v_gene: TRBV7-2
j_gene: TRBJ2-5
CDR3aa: CASSLVLAGGLGETQYF
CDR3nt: TGTGCCAGCAGCTTAGTCCTAGCGGGGGGCTTAGGGGAGACCCAGTACTTC

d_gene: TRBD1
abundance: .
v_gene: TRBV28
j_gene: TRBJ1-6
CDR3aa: CASRPRQGYNSPLHF
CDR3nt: TGTGCCAGCAGACCCAGACAGGGGTATAATTCACCCCTCCACTTT

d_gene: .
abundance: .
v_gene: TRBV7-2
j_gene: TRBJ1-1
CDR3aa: CASSFRARMNTEAFF
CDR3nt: TGTGCCAGCAGCTTCAGGGCTCGGATGAACACTGAAGCTTTCTTT

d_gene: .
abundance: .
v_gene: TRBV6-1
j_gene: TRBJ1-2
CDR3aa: CASSEGRGLSYGYTF
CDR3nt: TGTGCCAGCAGTGAGGGTAGGGGGTTAAGTTATGGCTACACCTTC

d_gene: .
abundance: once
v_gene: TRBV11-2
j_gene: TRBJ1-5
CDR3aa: CASSLAYNQPQHF
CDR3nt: TGTGCCAGCAGCTTAGCCTACAATCAGCCCCAGCATTTT

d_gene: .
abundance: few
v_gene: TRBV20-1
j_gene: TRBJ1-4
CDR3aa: CSASSGNEKLFF
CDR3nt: TGCAGTGCTAGTTCCGGTAATGAAAAACTGTTTTTT

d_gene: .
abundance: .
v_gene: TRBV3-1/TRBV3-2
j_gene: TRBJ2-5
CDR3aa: CASSRRVLQETQYF
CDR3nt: TGTGCCAGCAGCAGGCGGGTACTTCAAGAGACCCAGTACTTC

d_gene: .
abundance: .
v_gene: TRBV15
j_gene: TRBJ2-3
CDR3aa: CATSRDRLVSGTDTQYF
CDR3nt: TGTGCCACCAGCAGAGATCGACTAGTATCGGGCACAGATACGCAGTATTTT

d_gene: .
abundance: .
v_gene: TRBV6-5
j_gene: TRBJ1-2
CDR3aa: CASSIGGRNYGYTF
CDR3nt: TGTGCCAGCAGCATAGGGGGAAGGAACTATGGCTACACCTTC

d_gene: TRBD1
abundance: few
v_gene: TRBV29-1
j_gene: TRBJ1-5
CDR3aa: CSVATGTGNQPQHF
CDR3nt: TGCAGCGTCGCAACCGGGACAGGGAATCAGCCCCAGCATTTT

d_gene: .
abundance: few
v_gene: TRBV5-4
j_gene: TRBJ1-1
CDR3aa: CASSPGDPRNTEAFF
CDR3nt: TGTGCCAGCAGCCCAGGGGACCCGAGGAACACTGAAGCTTTCTTT

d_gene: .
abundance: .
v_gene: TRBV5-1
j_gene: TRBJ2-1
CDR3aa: CASSLWGENEQFF
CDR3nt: TGCGCCAGCAGCTTGTGGGGGGAGAATGAGCAGTTCTTC

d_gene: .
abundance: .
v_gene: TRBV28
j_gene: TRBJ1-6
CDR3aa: CASSSPGGGRGPLHF
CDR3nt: TGTGCCAGCAGTTCCCCAGGCGGGGGGCGCGGACCCCTCCACTTT

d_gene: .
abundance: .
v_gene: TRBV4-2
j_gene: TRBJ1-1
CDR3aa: CASSQDPKQRIKRDTEAFF
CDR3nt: TGTGCCAGCAGCCAAGATCCAAAACAGAGAATAAAGCGGGACACTGAAGCTTTCTTT